These T cell receptor beta chains were read from a single sample in a study of human T cells and chemical hapten exposure. Each CDR3 protein gets one entry after TCRdb re-called the RACE reads with MiXCR. The data show about 51,000 distinct CDR3 sequences, about 9.2% seen once. Sequences were derived from whole blood, sampled in connection with sensitization to the hapten diphenylcyclopropenone (DPC). These receptors came from a woman in her thirties or forties with alopecia areata. Some clones in this sample may be carry-over from other donors' samples. Each CDR3 is given with its conserved first and last residue.

j_gene	v_gene	CDR3aa
TRBJ2-3	TRBV11-2	CASTQNTGDDTQYF
TRBJ2-2	TRBV4-3	CASSLGLAGGPGELFF
TRBJ1-4	TRBV2	CASRMALATNEKLFF
TRBJ1-1	TRBV7-2	CASSFGGSTEAFF
TRBJ2-3	TRBV12-3/TRBV12-4	CASSPGTSGTDTQYF
TRBJ2-5	TRBV7-9	CASSAKVQETQYF
TRBJ2-5	TRBV28	CASSPRLAQETQYF
TRBJ2-2	TRBV14	CASSQVLNTGELFF
TRBJ2-7	TRBV6-2/TRBV6-3	CASTSTDESSYEQYF
TRBJ1-4	TRBV29-1	CSGRGTGDEKLFF
TRBJ1-3	TRBV14	CASSQAQGARNTIYF
TRBJ1-1	TRBV5-1	CASSLRPGQMNTEAFF
TRBJ2-2	TRBV29-1	CSVYTGGTGELFF
TRBJ2-1	TRBV28	CATESGQGIDNEQFF
TRBJ2-1	TRBV3-1	CASSQDPTGVTYNEQFF
TRBJ2-5	TRBV18	CASSPGLKETQYF
TRBJ1-2	TRBV7-2	CASSLERIRQGTVPYGYTF
TRBJ2-1	TRBV3-1	CASSLLPYNEQFF
TRBJ1-5	TRBV5-6	CASSLAADYQPQHF
TRBJ1-6	TRBV9	CASSSQGFSYNSPLHF
TRBJ2-1	TRBV29-1	CSVEDQRVGAISEQFF
TRBJ2-1	TRBV29-1	CSVARGGYNEQFF
TRBJ2-1	TRBV30	CAWTPGTSNFYEQFF
TRBJ2-5	TRBV5-4	CASSIRDRYQETQYF
TRBJ2-7	TRBV11-1	CASSLGGGAYEQYF
TRBJ1-2	TRBV29-1	CSVPTGDSNYGYTF
TRBJ2-3	TRBV28	CASSQRGISTDTQYF
TRBJ1-2	TRBV19	CASSIGTGDGYTF
TRBJ1-2	TRBV20-1	CSARLSAGLYGYTF
TRBJ2-5	TRBV29-1	CSVTGAGETQYF
TRBJ1-2	TRBV5-8	CASSLRGTGGYTF
TRBJ2-5	TRBV6-5	CASSYKREETQYF
TRBJ1-1	TRBV20-1	CSARDLYRDAEAFF
TRBJ2-1	TRBV4-3	CASSQDSGGFQFF
TRBJ1-2	TRBV25-1	CASSEVGQIYGYTF
TRBJ2-5	TRBV29-1	CSVRGQKETQYF
TRBJ2-6	TRBV4-1	CASSQGPGQFSGANVLTF